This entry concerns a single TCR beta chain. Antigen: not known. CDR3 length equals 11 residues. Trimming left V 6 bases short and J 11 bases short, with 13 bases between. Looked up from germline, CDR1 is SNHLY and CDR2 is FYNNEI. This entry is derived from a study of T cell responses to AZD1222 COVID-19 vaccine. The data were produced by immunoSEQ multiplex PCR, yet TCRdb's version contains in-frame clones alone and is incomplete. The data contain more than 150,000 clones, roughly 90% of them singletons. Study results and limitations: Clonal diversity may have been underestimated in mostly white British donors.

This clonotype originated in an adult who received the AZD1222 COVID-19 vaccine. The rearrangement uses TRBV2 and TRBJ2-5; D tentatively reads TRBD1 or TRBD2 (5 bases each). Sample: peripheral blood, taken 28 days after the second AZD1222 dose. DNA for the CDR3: TGTGCCAGCAGCACCCGGGACGGACAGTACTTC. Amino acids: CASSTRDGQYF.